This T cell receptor (beta chain) is drawn from a study of PD-L1 blockade in urothelial cancer. Looking at the study overall: Males with bladder-origin urothelial cancer constituted about nine tenths of the roughly 29 patients.

Stated time point: peripheral blood 6 weeks after treatment start. Trimming took off 0 bases at V and 0 bases at J, with 9 bases between the two ends. The CDR3 sequence is 15 residues long. CDR1 is SGHRS and CDR2 is YFSETQ in the germline V gene. Produced via immunoSEQ multiplex PCR; TCRdb's table is partial and in-frame only. The sample holds roughly 51,000 clones, about 85% seen once. The TCR sequence derives from a man over 45 with urothelial cancer. Source: PBMCs, taken around atezolizumab (anti-PD-L1) treatment. The chain employs TRBV5-1 and TRBJ1-2, with D unresolved. Here the CDR3 reads CASSLERGTNYGYTF. Written as DNA, the CDR3 is TGCGCCAGCAGCTTGGAACGTGGCACTAACTATGGCTACACCTTC.